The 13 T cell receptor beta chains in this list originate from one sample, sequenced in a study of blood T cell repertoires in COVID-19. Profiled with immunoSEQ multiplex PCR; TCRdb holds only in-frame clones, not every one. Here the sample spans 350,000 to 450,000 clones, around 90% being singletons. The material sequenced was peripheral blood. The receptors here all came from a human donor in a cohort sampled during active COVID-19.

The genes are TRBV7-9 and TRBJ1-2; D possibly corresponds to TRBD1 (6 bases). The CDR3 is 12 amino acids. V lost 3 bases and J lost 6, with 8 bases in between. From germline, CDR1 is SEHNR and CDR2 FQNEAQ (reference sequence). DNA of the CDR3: TGTGCCAGCAGCTTTGCAGGGGATGGCTACACCTTC. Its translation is CASSFAGDGYTF.

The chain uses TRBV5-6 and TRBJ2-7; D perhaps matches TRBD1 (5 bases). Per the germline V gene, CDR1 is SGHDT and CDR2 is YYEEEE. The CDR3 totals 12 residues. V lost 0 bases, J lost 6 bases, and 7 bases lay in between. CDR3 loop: CASSLAGFEQYF. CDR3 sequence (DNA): TGTGCCAGCAGCTTGGCAGGGTTCGAGCAGTACTTC. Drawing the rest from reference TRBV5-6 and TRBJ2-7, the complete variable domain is DAGVTQSPTHLIKTRGQQVTLRCSPKSGHDTVSWYQQALGQGPQFIFQYYEEEERQRGNFPDRFSGHQFPNYSSELNVNALLLGDSALYLCASSLAGFEQYFGPGTRLTVT.

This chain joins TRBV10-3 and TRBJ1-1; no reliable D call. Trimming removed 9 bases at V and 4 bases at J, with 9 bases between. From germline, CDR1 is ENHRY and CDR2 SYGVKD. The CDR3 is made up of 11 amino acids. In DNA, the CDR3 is TGTGCCATATCTACGAGCACTGAAGCTTTCTTT. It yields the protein CAISTSTEAFF.

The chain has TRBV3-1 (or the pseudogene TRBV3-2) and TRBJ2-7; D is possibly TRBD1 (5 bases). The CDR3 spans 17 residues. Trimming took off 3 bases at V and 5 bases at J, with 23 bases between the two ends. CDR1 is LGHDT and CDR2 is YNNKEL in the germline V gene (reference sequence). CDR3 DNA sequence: TGTGCCAGCAGCCACAATCCAATGGGGCAGGGTGGCGACGAGCAGTACTTC. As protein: CASSHNPMGQGGDEQYF.

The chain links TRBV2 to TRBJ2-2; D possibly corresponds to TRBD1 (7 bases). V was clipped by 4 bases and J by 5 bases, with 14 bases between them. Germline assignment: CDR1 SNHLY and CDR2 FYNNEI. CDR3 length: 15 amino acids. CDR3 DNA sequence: TGTGCCAGCAGTGTAGACAGGGAGGAAACCGGGGAGCTGTTTTTT. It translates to CASSVDREETGELFF.

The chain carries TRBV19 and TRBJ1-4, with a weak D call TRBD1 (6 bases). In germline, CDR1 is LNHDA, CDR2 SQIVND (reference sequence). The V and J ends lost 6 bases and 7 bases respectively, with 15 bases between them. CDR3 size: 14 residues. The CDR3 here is CASSSRGASEKLFF. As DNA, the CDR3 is TGTGCCAGTAGCTCCAGGGGTGCGAGTGAAAAACTGTTTTTT.

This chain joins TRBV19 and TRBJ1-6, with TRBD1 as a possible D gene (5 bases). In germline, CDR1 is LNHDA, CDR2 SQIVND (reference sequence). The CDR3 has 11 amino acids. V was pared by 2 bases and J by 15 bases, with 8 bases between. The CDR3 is CASSIKGLLHF. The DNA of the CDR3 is TGTGCCAGTAGTATAAAGGGGCTCCTCCACTTT.

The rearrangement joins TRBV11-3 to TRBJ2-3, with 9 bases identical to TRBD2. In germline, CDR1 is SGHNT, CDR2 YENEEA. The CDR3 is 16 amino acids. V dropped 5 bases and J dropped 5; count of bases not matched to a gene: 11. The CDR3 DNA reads TGTGCCAGCAGCGCCCAGCGGGGGGCAGCGGGAGATACGCAGTATTTT. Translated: CASSAQRGAAGDTQYF.

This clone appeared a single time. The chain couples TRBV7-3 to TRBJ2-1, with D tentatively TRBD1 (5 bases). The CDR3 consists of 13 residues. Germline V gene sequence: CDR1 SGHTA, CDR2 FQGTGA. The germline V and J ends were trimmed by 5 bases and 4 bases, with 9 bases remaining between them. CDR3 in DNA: TGTGCCAGCAGCCCGACAGTTTACAATGAGCAGTTCTTC. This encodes CASSPTVYNEQFF.

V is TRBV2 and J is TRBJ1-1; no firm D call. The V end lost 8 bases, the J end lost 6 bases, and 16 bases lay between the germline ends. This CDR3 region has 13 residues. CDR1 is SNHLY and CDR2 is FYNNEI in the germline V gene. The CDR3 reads CASEPGMLSEAFF. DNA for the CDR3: TGTGCCAGCGAACCGGGAATGCTATCTGAAGCTTTCTTT.

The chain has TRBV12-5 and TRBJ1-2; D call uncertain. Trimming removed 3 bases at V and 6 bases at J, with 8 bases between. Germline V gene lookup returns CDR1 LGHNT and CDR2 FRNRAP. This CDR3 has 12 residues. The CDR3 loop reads CASGLPPDGYTF. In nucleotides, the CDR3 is TGTGCTAGTGGTTTACCTCCGGATGGCTACACCTTC. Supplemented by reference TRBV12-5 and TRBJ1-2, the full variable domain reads DARVTQTPRHKVTEMGQEVTMRCQPILGHNTVFWYRQTMMQGLELLAYFRNRAPLDDSGMPKDRFSAEMPDATLATLKIQPSEPRDSAVYFCASGLPPDGYTFGSGTRLTVV.

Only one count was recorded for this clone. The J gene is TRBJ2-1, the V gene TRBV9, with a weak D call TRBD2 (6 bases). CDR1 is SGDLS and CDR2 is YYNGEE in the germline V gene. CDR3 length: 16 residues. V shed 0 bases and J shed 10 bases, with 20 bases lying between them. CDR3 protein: CASSVASRLDLTEQFF. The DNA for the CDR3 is TGTGCCAGCAGCGTAGCCTCGCGACTAGACCTGACGGAGCAGTTCTTC.

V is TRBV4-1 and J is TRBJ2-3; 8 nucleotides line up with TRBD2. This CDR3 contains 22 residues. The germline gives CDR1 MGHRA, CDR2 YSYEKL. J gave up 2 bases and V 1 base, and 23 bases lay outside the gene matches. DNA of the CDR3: TGCGCCAGCAGCCAAGGGAGGGGCGCGGGGGGCCAAACAATACGTTCCACAGATACGCAGTATTTT. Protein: CASSQGRGAGGQTIRSTDTQYF.